Each of the 20 T cell receptor beta chains below was sequenced from the same sample in a study of T cells in Graves' hyperthyroidism and ophthalmopathy. Authors of the study amplified TCR beta CDR3 regions from RNA transcripts. When the TCR CDR3 underwent first-round RT-PCR, the HTBI primer set was used. TCRdb re-derived calls from the multiplex PCR reads in MiXCR, one entry per CDR3 protein. The repertoire holds hundreds of thousands of distinct CDR3 sequences, with around 38% as singletons. Sequencing was performed on blood. These receptors all come from a young man with Graves' hyperthyroidism.

The V and J genes are TRBV20-1 and TRBJ2-2; 7 positions match TRBD1. The J segment lost 7 bases and the V segment lost 5 bases, leaving 7 bases of the junction unmatched. The CDR3 runs to 13 residues. Germline V CDR1 and CDR2: DFQATT, SNEGSKA (reference sequence). The CDR3 sequence: CSADRDPSGELFF. In DNA form, the CDR3 reads TGCAGTGCTGACAGGGACCCTAGCGGGGAGCTGTTTTTT.

The gene calls are TRBV7-2 and TRBJ1-5; possibly TRBD1 for D (6 bases). V was cut by 8 bases and J by 4 bases, with 12 bases left in between. Germline values: CDR1 SGHTA, CDR2 FQGNSA. The CDR3 sequence is 13 residues long. CDR3 protein: CASLQGRNQPQHF. DNA for the CDR3: TGTGCCAGCTTACAGGGTCGGAATCAGCCCCAGCATTTT.

This clonotype has a count of ten or more. Mismatch with germline at one junction end may stem from a read error. The V and J genes are TRBV10-3 and TRBJ1-3; TRBD1 matches 8 bases. Germline values: CDR1 ENHRY, CDR2 SYGVKD. The CDR3 totals 13 residues. CDR3 coding DNA: TGTGCCGTCAGACAGGGGACTGGAAACACCATATATTTT. It is translated as CAVRQGTGNTIYF.

V usage is TRBV6-1 and J usage is TRBJ2-7, with D unclear. The V end lost 3 bases, the J end lost 5 bases, and 17 bases lay between the germline ends. CDR1 and CDR2 (germline): MNHNS, SASEGT. This CDR3 spans 15 amino acids. The DNA of the CDR3 is TGTGCCAGCAGTGATGGGTACCCGGCCCTCAACGAGCAGTACTTC. This codes for CASSDGYPALNEQYF.

This clonotype was detected ten times or more. The gene calls are TRBV29-1 and TRBJ2-7; 12 bases map to TRBD1. The germline V gene encodes CDR1 SQVTM and CDR2 ANQGSEA. This CDR3 contains 14 residues. Germline trimming cut 5 bases from V and 7 bases from J; bases unmatched to any gene: 9. CDR3 coding DNA: TGCAGCGTTTCCGGGGACAGGGGGCGGGGAGAGCAGTACTTC. Residues: CSVSGDRGRGEQYF.

This sequence joins TRBV12-5 and TRBJ1-6, with 7 bases lining up with TRBD1. Germline trimming cut 5 bases from V and 7 bases from J; bases unmatched to any gene: 5. This CDR3 spans 14 amino acids. Germline V lookup: CDR1 LGHNT, CDR2 FRNRAP. CDR3 in DNA: TGTGCTAGTGGTCTTCCACAGGGGAATTCACCCCTCCACTTT. Its protein is CASGLPQGNSPLHF.

The chain carries TRBV6-1 and TRBJ1-5, with 7 bases that match TRBD1. This CDR3 contains 14 residues. The V gene end was trimmed by 7 bases and the J gene end by 3 bases; junction bases not matched to a gene: 6. Germline assignment: CDR1 MNHNS and CDR2 SASEGT. CDR3 in amino acids: CASTPGQHNQPQHF. CDR3 nucleotides: TGTGCCAGCACTCCGGGACAGCACAATCAGCCCCAGCATTTT.

The rearrangement joins TRBV7-9 to TRBJ2-5; possibly TRBD1 or TRBD2 for D (7 bases each). Between the trimmed V and J ends, which lost 3 bases and 5 bases, there was a span of 19 bases. CDR1 is SEHNR, CDR2 FQNEAQ, per germline (reference sequence). The CDR3 length is 16 residues. CDR3 sequence (DNA): TGTGCCAGCAGCTTCCCCAGGGGGGGATTCGAGGAGACCCAGTACTTC. This codes for CASSFPRGGFEETQYF.

This clonotype was seen only a few times. V and J are TRBV4-1 and TRBJ2-2; D perhaps matches TRBD2 (5 bases). The CDR3 covers 16 residues. The V end was cut by 0 bases, the J end by 6 bases, with 14 bases between. CDR1 and CDR2 (germline): MGHRA, YSYEKL. The CDR3: CASSQEEGVVAGELFF. In DNA, the CDR3 is TGCGCCAGCAGCCAAGAAGAGGGAGTCGTGGCCGGGGAGCTGTTTTTT.

This clonotype appeared a few times. The chain is built from TRBV7-9 and TRBJ2-7; possibly TRBD1 for D (5 bases). CDR3 length: 14 residues. Germline CDR1 is SEHNR and CDR2 is FQNEAQ (reference sequence). Trimming removed 6 bases from V and 2 bases from J, with 14 bases in between. In DNA form, the CDR3 reads TGTGCCAGCAGTCGCGACCAGGGCCCCTACGAGCAGTACTTC. Translation: CASSRDQGPYEQYF.

This chain connects TRBV7-3 to TRBJ1-1; D perhaps matches TRBD1 (5 bases). The CDR3 sequence is 14 residues long. The V gene lost 2 bases and the J gene lost 9 bases, with 16 bases spanning the gap. Germline assignment: CDR1 SGHTA and CDR2 FQGTGA. The CDR3 protein is CASSLDSGVGKAFF. The DNA for the CDR3 is TGTGCCAGCAGCTTAGATTCGGGGGTAGGTAAAGCTTTCTTT.

With regard to this clonotype: A single base separates this from a much larger clone, so it may be a read error. The chain joins TRBV15 to TRBJ2-7; D is possibly TRBD1 (6 bases). Germline V gene sequence: CDR1 LNHNV, CDR2 YYDKDF (reference sequence). This CDR3 comprises 14 residues. Here the CDR3 reads CATSGEGDRYEQYF. CDR3 bases: TGTGCCACCAGCGGAGAGGGGGATCGTTACGAGCAGTACTTC.

V gene TRBV4-1 combines with J gene TRBJ2-7; weak D call: TRBD1 (5 bases). Trimming removed 0 bases at V and 0 bases at J, with 6 bases between. The length of the CDR3 is 14 residues. Germline lookup yields CDR1 MGHRA and CDR2 YSYEKL. CDR3 in amino acids: CASSQEQDSYEQYF. The CDR3 DNA sequence: TGCGCCAGCAGCCAAGAACAGGACTCCTACGAGCAGTACTTC.

The rearrangement links TRBV10-3 to TRBJ1-1; 12 bases fit TRBD1. Germline V gene sequence: CDR1 ENHRY, CDR2 SYGVKD. CDR3 size: 13 residues. The V segment lost 9 bases and the J segment 8 bases; nucleotides outside the gene matches: 7. The CDR3 here is CAIRGQGAKEAFF. The DNA for the CDR3 is TGTGCCATTAGGGGACAGGGGGCTAAAGAAGCTTTCTTT.

The J gene is TRBJ2-7, the V gene TRBV10-3; TRBD2 is a possible D gene (5 bases). Germline CDR1 reads ENHRY; CDR2 reads SYGVKD. Trimming took 4 bases from V and 2 from J, leaving 18 bases between them. The CDR3 loop spans 16 amino acids. The CDR3 spells CAISVSRESRTYEQYF. The CDR3 DNA sequence: TGTGCCATCAGTGTGTCGAGGGAGAGCAGGACCTACGAGCAGTACTTC.

This clonotype was found many times. At one of its ends the junction is not consistent with the germline gene, which may arise from a read error. V usage is TRBV20-1 and J usage is TRBJ1-1; D gene ambiguous. CDR1 DFQATT and CDR2 SNEGSKA come from the germline V gene (reference sequence). This CDR3 has 9 amino acids. The CDR3 DNA reads as TGCAGTGCTAGATCGGAGGACTGGTGG. It encodes CSARSEDWW.

This clonotype was seen ten or more times. The chain has TRBV19 and TRBJ1-2; 7 bases fit TRBD1. The CDR3 is 14 amino acids. Germline lookup yields CDR1 LNHDA and CDR2 SQIVND (reference sequence). Losses at the gene ends were 3 bases for V and 4 bases for J; bases not matched to a gene: 5. CDR3 in amino acids: CASSMTGTAYGYTF. DNA for the CDR3: TGTGCCAGTAGTATGACAGGGACAGCCTATGGCTACACCTTC.

This clonotype came up a few times. The chain joins TRBV4-1 to TRBJ1-5; weak D call: TRBD1 (5 bases). The CDR3 contains 15 residues. Germline V lookup: CDR1 MGHRA, CDR2 YSYEKL. Trimming shortened V by 1 base and J by 2 bases, and 9 bases separated the two germline ends. The CDR3 bases are TGCGCCAGCAGCCAAGGGGACTTGGGCAATCAGCCCCAGCATTTT. It is translated as CASSQGDLGNQPQHF.

This clonotype was found a few times. As DNA, the CDR3 is TGTGCCAGTAGTTGGGGGGGAGGACGATCCTACGAGCAGTACTTC. This gives the protein CASSWGGGRSYEQYF. The chain employs TRBV19 and TRBJ2-7; 7 bases fit TRBD2. The CDR3 covers 15 residues. Germline V CDR1 and CDR2: LNHDA, SQIVND (reference sequence). With V trimmed by 5 bases and J by 1 base, 8 bases remained unmatched.

This clonotype was seen at least ten times. The chain recombines TRBV10-3 with TRBJ2-7, with D uncertain. CDR1 ENHRY and CDR2 SYGVKD come from the germline V gene. This CDR3 is built from 14 residues. Trimming shortened V by 3 bases and J by 3 bases, and 12 bases separated the two germline ends. The CDR3 sequence is CAISDDGDFYEQYF. DNA of the CDR3: TGTGCCATCAGTGACGACGGAGACTTCTACGAGCAGTACTTC.